These 15 T cell receptor beta chains were sequenced from one sample in a study of tumor-infiltrating lymphocytes in primary liver carcinoma. Synthesis of TCR beta cDNA was carried out from about 0.55 ug total RNA with a constant-region primer. Generation of the TCR beta libraries relied on three nested multiplex PCR rounds using slightly modified ARM-PCR. Amplification in the first two PCR rounds was performed using TRBV1-TRBV30 forward primers and a C-beta reverse primer for 10 cycles each. TCRdb re-called the multiplex PCR reads through MiXCR, storing one row per CDR3 protein. In the table there are hundreds of thousands of distinct CDR3 sequences, over 55% of which are singletons. Germline DNA was also extracted, and blood RNA was taken from unsorted whole blood. Sequencing used peripheral blood. These receptors were obtained from a man aged 40-50 years with primary liver carcinoma and hepatitis B virus infection.

In its sample, this clonotype was seen many times. The chain recombines TRBV11-2 with TRBJ2-2, with no clear D. The germline V and J ends were trimmed by 4 bases and 6 bases, with 15 bases remaining between them. The CDR3 runs to 15 residues. CDR1 is SGHAT, CDR2 FQNNGV, per germline. CDR3 coding DNA: TGTGCCAGCAGCTCCCTGAGGAGTGCGGCCGGGGAGCTGTTTTTT. This encodes CASSSLRSAAGELFF.

V gene TRBV25-1 combines with J gene TRBJ2-1, with unresolved D. The CDR3 sequence is 14 residues long. CDR1 is MGHDK and CDR2 is SYGVNS in the germline V gene. The CDR3 DNA sequence: TGTGTCACAGCCATAGCCCTTGCCTACAATGAGCAGTTCTTC. It specifies CVTAIALAYNEQFF.

Concerning this clonotype: This may be a read error: a much more frequent sequence differs by one nucleotide. V gene TRBV6-6 combines with J gene TRBJ1-3; D is undetermined. The germline V gene has CDR1 MNHNY and CDR2 SVGAGI (reference sequence). This CDR3 region has 16 residues. The CDR3 DNA reads TGTGCCAGCAGTTACTTGAAAGCGCTTTCTGGAGACACCATATATTTT. Protein sequence: CASSYLKALSGDTIYF.

Note on this clonotype: Given a much more abundant clone one base away, this may be a read error. The conserved closing phenylalanine or tryptophan is absent in this CDR3, likely reflecting a read error. CDR3 nucleotides: TGTGCCTGGAACGTCGGCGGGATAGGTGAAGAGCAGTACCTC. Translated, it gives CAWNVGGIGEEQYL. The chain couples TRBV30 to TRBJ2-7; the D gene is possibly TRBD2 (6 bases). There are 14 residues in the CDR3. Trimming took off 4 bases at V and 7 bases at J, with 20 bases between the two ends. Germline CDR1 reads GTSNPN; CDR2 reads SVGIG (reference sequence).

On this clonotype: One base away lies a much larger clone, so this may be a sequencing read error. The chain joins TRBV12-3 or TRBV12-4 to TRBJ2-1, with 10 bases fitting TRBD1. CDR3 length equals 16 residues. The CDR3 here is CASSRQGTGVTDEEFF. The CDR3 region has the DNA TGTGCCAGCAGTCGGCAGGGGACAGGGGTAACGGATGAGGAGTTCTTC.

This clonotype was recorded at least ten times. The V and J genes are TRBV5-1 and TRBJ2-5; the match to TRBD2 covers 7 bases. CDR1 and CDR2 (germline): SGHRS, YFSETQ. Germline trimming cut 2 bases from V and 4 bases from J; bases unmatched to any gene: 8. The CDR3 consists of 15 residues. The CDR3: CASSFGGSGGETQYF. The CDR3 bases are TGCGCCAGCAGCTTCGGGGGTTCGGGGGGAGAGACCCAGTACTTC.

This chain links TRBV11-1 with TRBJ2-1, with D tentatively TRBD2 (5 bases). The CDR3 totals 14 residues. Trimming shortened V by 9 bases and J by 16 bases, and 28 bases separated the two germline ends. CDR1 SGHAT and CDR2 FQDESV come from the germline V gene (reference sequence). CDR3 amino acids: CASSLGLLDGPQFF. CDR3 in DNA: TGTGCCAGTAGCCTAGGACTCCTCGACGGCCCTCAATTCTTC. Full variable domain (outside the CDR3, taken from reference TRBV11-1 and TRBJ2-1): EAEVAQSPRYKITEKSQAVAFWCDPISGHATLYWYRQILGQGPELLVQFQDESVVDDSQLPKDRFSAERLKGVDSTLKIQPAELGDSAMYLCASSLGLLDGPQFFGPGTRLTVL.

Turning to this clonotype: One base away lies a much larger clone, so this may be a sequencing read error. The V call is TRBV12-3 or TRBV12-4, the J call TRBJ1-1; D remains ambiguous. The CDR3 contains 13 residues. Written as DNA, the CDR3 is TGTGCCAGCAGTTACAACATGAACACTGAATCTTTCTTT. Its protein is CASSYNMNTESFF.

Regarding this clonotype: The missing conserved phenylalanine or tryptophan at the end of this CDR3 makes a read error likely. The chain couples TRBV29-1 to TRBJ2-1; D remains ambiguous. CDR3 length: 12 amino acids. Trimming took off 0 bases at V and 7 bases at J, with 7 bases between the two ends. CDR1 and CDR2 from the germline V gene are SQVTM and ANQGSEA. The CDR3 reads CSVEDVRNEQFL. CDR3 DNA sequence: TGCAGCGTTGAAGATGTGAGGAATGAGCAGTTCCTC.

Of note for this clonotype: At one end the junction does not follow the germline gene, possibly because of a read error. V is TRBV11-2 and J is TRBJ1-1; D unresolved. Germline V gene data show CDR1 as SGHAT and CDR2 as FQNNGV. CDR3 length: 14 residues. CDR3 in amino acids: CASSLDFLNTEVFF. In nucleotides, the CDR3 is TGTGCCAGTAGCTTAGATTTTTTGAACACTGAAGTTTTCTTT.

In the case of this clonotype: A much more abundant neighbour one base away suggests this may be a read error. The rearrangement links TRBV5-4 to TRBJ2-3, with D possibly matching TRBD2 (6 bases). Germline V lookup: CDR1 SGHNT, CDR2 YYREEE (reference sequence). The V end lost 9 bases, the J end lost 5 bases, and 22 bases lay between the germline ends. The CDR3 is made up of 15 amino acids. The CDR3 nucleotides are TGTGCCATAGCAATGGCGGGACCCGGGGAAGATACGCAGTATTTT. Amino acid sequence: CAIAMAGPGEDTQYF.

This clonotype was detected a few times. As the CDR3 is not closed by the conserved phenylalanine or tryptophan, this likely results from a read error. The chain links TRBV4-1 to TRBJ1-1; D call uncertain. V lost 6 bases to trimming and J lost 0 bases, with 8 bases between them. Germline V gene sequence: CDR1 MGHRA, CDR2 YSYEKL. There are 13 residues in the CDR3. The CDR3 sequence is CASRVSMNTEAFV. The CDR3 nucleotides read TGCGCCAGCAGGGTCTCTATGAACACTGAAGCTTTCGTT.

This clonotype occurred many times. V gene TRBV4-2 combines with J gene TRBJ1-1; 9 bases map to TRBD1. J was trimmed by 1 base and V by 2 bases; bases with no gene match: 2. The CDR3 loop spans 15 amino acids. CDR1 and CDR2 (germline): LGHNA, YNFKEQ. As DNA, the CDR3 is TGTGCCAGCAGCCAACCGGGACAGGGGAACACTGAAGCTTTCTTT. It codes for CASSQPGQGNTEAFF.

Remarks on this clonotype: A much more abundant neighbour one base away suggests this may be a read error. This chain connects TRBV6-2 or TRBV6-3 to TRBJ2-1; D possibly matches TRBD1 or TRBD2 (5 bases each). The V end lost 2 bases, the J end lost 5 bases, and 19 bases lay between the germline ends. There are 17 residues in the CDR3. Germline V gives CDR1 MNHEY, CDR2 SVGEGT. The CDR3 DNA follows: TGTGCCAGCAGTTACCATTCGACCTTCCGAGGGGACAATGAGCAGTTCTTC. Translating it yields CASSYHSTFRGDNEQFF.

Details on this clonotype: One end of the junction fails to match germline, which may point to a read error. The chain uses TRBV4-1 and TRBJ2-7, with D perhaps TRBD2 (5 bases). CDR3 length: 14 residues. Germline V gene data show CDR1 as MGHRA and CDR2 as YSYEKL. In DNA form, the CDR3 reads TGTGCCGGCAGCCAAGGTCCGGGAAGAGGCGAGCAGTACTTC. Protein product: CAGSQGPGRGEQYF.